This entry lists 24 T cell receptor beta chains sequenced from one sample in a study. TCRdb reprocessed the 5' RACE reads with MiXCR, giving one entry per CDR3 protein. The profile shows about 62,000 distinct CDR3 sequences, roughly 30% of them singletons. What was sequenced was tumor-infiltrating naive CD4+ T cells sorted from the breast tumor. As to subset: naive CD4+ T cells, CD4+CD45RA+CD25-. Receptors were obtained from a female donor with breast cancer.

The gene calls are TRBV4-3 and TRBJ2-7; 7 nucleotides agree with TRBD1. CDR3 length equals 16 residues. V gave up 2 bases and J gave up 3 bases; unmatched junction bases: 10. Looked up from germline, CDR1 is LGHNA and CDR2 is YSLEER. CDR3 nucleotides: TGCGCCAGCAGCCAAACCTGGGACAGTTTTATCTACGAGCAGTACTTC. This gives the protein CASSQTWDSFIYEQYF.

The V and J genes are TRBV6-6 and TRBJ1-2; D unclear. V was cut by 7 bases and J by 2 bases, with 14 bases left in between. The CDR3 has 14 residues. The V gene's germline CDR1 is MNHNY and CDR2 SVGAGI (reference sequence). The DNA for the CDR3 is TGTGCCAGCAATGTGCGGGCGCAAAACTATGGCTACACCTTC. This codes for CASNVRAQNYGYTF.

The chain is built from TRBV20-1 and TRBJ2-7; a possible D gene is TRBD2 (5 bases). CDR1 and CDR2 from the germline V gene are DFQATT and SNEGSKA (reference sequence). V was clipped by 2 bases and J by 5 bases, with 19 bases between them. The CDR3 has 15 amino acids. CDR3 nucleotides: TGCAGTGCTAGAAGACCCGGTTCGACTATCCACGAGCAGTACTTC. Translated: CSARRPGSTIHEQYF.

This clonotype has just a few counts. The rearrangement joins TRBV6-5 to TRBJ1-1; 7 nucleotides match TRBD1. CDR1 and CDR2 (germline): MNHEY, SVGAGI. The CDR3 has 17 residues. The V segment lost 4 bases and the J segment 1 base; nucleotides outside the gene matches: 12. CDR3 DNA sequence: TGTGCCAGCAGTTCGTACCCTTCGGGACAGAAGAACACTGAAGCTTTCTTT. This codes for CASSSYPSGQKNTEAFF.

A word on this clonotype: This could be a read error, since a much larger clone is one nucleotide away. V usage is TRBV7-9 and J usage is TRBJ2-7, with 10 bases matching TRBD2. This CDR3 has 16 amino acids. Germline CDR1 and CDR2: SEHNR and FQNEAQ (reference sequence). The CDR3 nucleotides are TGTGCCAACAGCTTATGGCTAGCGGGAGCTCTAGGCGAGCAGTACTTC. Translating it yields CANSLWLAGALGEQYF.

The chain carries TRBV10-3 and TRBJ2-7, with a weak D call TRBD1 (5 bases). This CDR3 spans 14 amino acids. Germline V CDR1 and CDR2: ENHRY, SYGVKD. Trimming removed 0 bases from V and 2 bases from J, with 8 bases in between. CDR3 loop: CAISESPGTYEQYF. The DNA for the CDR3 is TGTGCCATCAGTGAGTCCCCAGGGACCTACGAGCAGTACTTC.

This clonotype was seen at least ten times. The gene calls are TRBV4-2 and TRBJ1-4; 7 positions match TRBD1. This CDR3 is built from 16 residues. J was trimmed by 3 bases and V by 3 bases; bases with no gene match: 7. CDR1 and CDR2 (germline): LGHNA, YNFKEQ. As DNA, the CDR3 is TGTGCCAGCAGCCAGACAGGGTCTGCGGCTAATGAAAAACTGTTTTTT. This translates into CASSQTGSAANEKLFF.

By frequency in the sample, this clonotype is medium-sized. CDR3 amino acids: CASSLMGFGANVLTF. In DNA, the CDR3 is TGCGCCAGCAGCTTGATGGGTTTTGGGGCCAACGTCCTGACTTTC. The chain couples TRBV5-1 to TRBJ2-6; D remains ambiguous. The CDR3 has 15 amino acids. Trimming shortened V by 1 base and J by 3 bases, and 8 bases separated the two germline ends. Germline V lookup: CDR1 SGHRS, CDR2 YFSETQ.

This clonotype came up a few times. V and J are TRBV6-5 and TRBJ2-1, with 10 bases fitting TRBD2. Germline assignment: CDR1 MNHEY and CDR2 SVGAGI. The J segment lost 4 bases and the V segment lost 2 bases, leaving 11 bases of the junction unmatched. The CDR3 runs 18 residues. The DNA of the CDR3 is TGTGCCAGCAGTTACACGGGGCTAGCGGGAGTTGGTTACAATGAGCAGTTCTTC. Encoded protein: CASSYTGLAGVGYNEQFF.

The chain employs TRBV5-1 and TRBJ1-6; TRBD1 might be the D (5 bases). The V gene lost 5 bases and the J gene lost 8 bases, with 17 bases spanning the gap. The CDR3 has 15 residues. Germline V CDR1 and CDR2: SGHRS, YFSETQ. Here the CDR3 DNA reads TGCGCCAGCAGGGGCGGGACGGGCCCGGATTCACCCCTCCACTTT. Residues: CASRGGTGPDSPLHF.

V gene TRBV3-1 combines with J gene TRBJ2-5, with 9 bases that match TRBD1. The CDR3 totals 15 residues. J was trimmed by 5 bases and V by 11 bases; bases with no gene match: 15. Germline V gene data show CDR1 as LGHDT and CDR2 as YNNKEL (reference sequence). The CDR3: CAGSGGTGGLETQYF. The CDR3, as DNA: TGTGCCGGCTCCGGGGGAACAGGGGGCTTGGAGACCCAGTACTTC.

The chain recombines TRBV4-3 with TRBJ1-1; no clear D gene. This CDR3 is 16 amino acids long. Germline loops: CDR1 LGHNA, CDR2 YSLEER. Trimming took 0 bases from V and 4 from J, leaving 15 bases between them. The CDR3 loop reads CASSQDRRGLLTEAFF. The DNA for the CDR3 is TGCGCCAGCAGCCAAGATCGGAGAGGACTCCTCACTGAAGCTTTCTTT.

The V and J genes are TRBV7-6 and TRBJ2-3; D possibly corresponds to TRBD1 (6 bases). The length of the CDR3 is 14 residues. Trimming took off 5 bases at V and 7 bases at J, with 16 bases between the two ends. Looked up from germline, CDR1 is SGHVS and CDR2 is FNYEAQ. The CDR3 loop reads CASSTRDMTNTQYF. As DNA, the CDR3 is TGTGCCAGCAGCACCAGGGACATGACGAATACGCAGTATTTT.

The gene calls are TRBV20-1 and TRBJ2-1, with 8 bases matching TRBD2. Germline CDR1 and CDR2: DFQATT and SNEGSKA (reference sequence). The V gene end was trimmed by 2 bases and the J gene end by 0 bases; junction bases not matched to a gene: 12. The length of the CDR3 is 18 residues. In nucleotides, the CDR3 is TGCAGTGCTAGAAAGCGGGGGCGAAAAGAGAGCTCCTACAATGAGCAGTTCTTC. Translation: CSARKRGRKESSYNEQFF.

In regard to this clonotype: The germline gene is not matched at one end of the junction; a read error may be the cause. The chain joins TRBV10-1 to TRBJ2-1; perhaps TRBD1 as D (6 bases). In germline, CDR1 is WNHNN, CDR2 SYGVQD (reference sequence). The CDR3 runs to 15 residues. CDR3 sequence: CASSRDNYNYSEQFF. In nucleotides, the CDR3 is TGCGCCAGCAGCAGGGACAACTATAACTACAGTGAGCAGTTCTTC.

This clonotype was seen ten or more times. The rearrangement uses TRBV9 and TRBJ2-3, with 10 bases matching TRBD2. With 0 bases clipped from V and 2 bases from J, the junction kept 6 bases outside the gene matches. This CDR3 contains 17 residues. Germline V gene lookup returns CDR1 SGDLS and CDR2 YYNGEE. The CDR3 spells CASSVVGLASNTDTQYF. DNA of the CDR3: TGTGCCAGCAGCGTAGTGGGACTAGCGAGTAACACAGATACGCAGTATTTT. Combining the CDR3 with reference TRBV9 and TRBJ2-3 gives the whole variable domain DSGVTQTPKHLITATGQRVTLRCSPRSGDLSVYWYQQSLDQGLQFLIQYYNGEERAKGNILERFSAQQFPDLHSELNLSSLELGDSALYFCASSVVGLASNTDTQYFGPGTRLTVL.

V and J are TRBV20-1 and TRBJ1-4; TRBD1 agrees at 7 bases. CDR3 length equals 15 residues. The V gene end was trimmed by 3 bases and the J gene end by 4 bases; junction bases not matched to a gene: 8. Germline V gene lookup returns CDR1 DFQATT and CDR2 SNEGSKA (reference sequence). The CDR3 is CSASPTGDDNEKLFF. CDR3 sequence (DNA): TGCAGTGCTAGCCCTACAGGGGATGATAATGAAAAACTGTTTTTT.

Of note for this clonotype: This may be a read error: a much more frequent sequence differs by one nucleotide. The gene calls are TRBV28 and TRBJ2-3, with TRBD1 matching over 10 bases. There are 15 residues in the CDR3. Germline CDR1 is MDHEN and CDR2 is SYDVKM. The CDR3 DNA reads TGTGCCAGCAGTCTGCAGAGGACAGGGGGGAATACGCAGAATTTT. Its protein is CASSLQRTGGNTQNF.

This clonotype showed up just a few times. The chain carries TRBV4-2 and TRBJ2-3, with 9 bases fitting TRBD1. The CDR3 runs 16 residues. Germline trimming cut 2 bases from V and 0 bases from J; bases unmatched to any gene: 3. Germline V gene sequence: CDR1 LGHNA, CDR2 YNFKEQ. The CDR3 loop reads CASSQPGQGSTDTQYF. The CDR3 DNA reads as TGTGCCAGCAGCCAACCGGGACAGGGTAGCACAGATACGCAGTATTTT.

The chain links TRBV6-2 or TRBV6-3 to TRBJ2-1, with 12 bases aligning to TRBD2. After removal of 6 bases from V and 7 bases from J, the junction contained 7 bases not matched to a gene. The CDR3 has 15 residues. Germline V gene data show CDR1 as MNHEY and CDR2 as SVGEGT. The CDR3 sequence is CASSHLTSGRNEQFF. CDR3 nucleotides: TGTGCCAGCAGCCACCTAACTAGCGGGAGGAATGAGCAGTTCTTC.

Ten or more counts support this clonotype. The genes are TRBV4-2 and TRBJ2-1; tentatively, D is TRBD1 (5 bases). Germline CDR1 is LGHNA and CDR2 is YNFKEQ. V shed 4 bases and J shed 2 bases, with 9 bases lying between them. The CDR3 runs to 14 residues. Written as DNA, the CDR3 is TGTGCCAGCAGCCCGACAGCCACCTACAATGAGCAGTTCTTC. Translating it yields CASSPTATYNEQFF.

This clonotype is classed as medium-sized. The chain joins TRBV5-1 to TRBJ2-5, with 11 bases aligning to TRBD1. Germline CDR1 reads SGHRS; CDR2 reads YFSETQ. Losses at the gene ends were 4 bases for V and 0 bases for J; bases not matched to a gene: 5. This CDR3 has 16 amino acids. CDR3 DNA sequence: TGCGCCAGCAGCGGCGGGACAGGGGGATACCAAGAGACCCAGTACTTC. Residues: CASSGGTGGYQETQYF.

The V call is TRBV15, the J call TRBJ1-2, with a weak D call TRBD1 (6 bases). V was pared by 0 bases and J by 4 bases, with 9 bases between. Germline loops: CDR1 LNHNV, CDR2 YYDKDF (reference sequence). This CDR3 has 14 residues. The CDR3 sequence: CATSRDQGTYGYTF. The CDR3 DNA reads as TGTGCCACCAGCAGAGATCAGGGGACCTATGGCTACACCTTC.

The chain's CDR3 is CASSDRSGNEQFF. In nucleotides, the CDR3 is TGTGCCAGCAGCGACAGGTCTGGTAATGAGCAGTTCTTC. V usage is TRBV12-3 or TRBV12-4 and J usage is TRBJ2-1, with D possibly TRBD1 on 6 matching bases. The ends were cut back, 6 bases at V and 7 bases at J, with 13 bases in the middle. The CDR3 totals 13 residues.